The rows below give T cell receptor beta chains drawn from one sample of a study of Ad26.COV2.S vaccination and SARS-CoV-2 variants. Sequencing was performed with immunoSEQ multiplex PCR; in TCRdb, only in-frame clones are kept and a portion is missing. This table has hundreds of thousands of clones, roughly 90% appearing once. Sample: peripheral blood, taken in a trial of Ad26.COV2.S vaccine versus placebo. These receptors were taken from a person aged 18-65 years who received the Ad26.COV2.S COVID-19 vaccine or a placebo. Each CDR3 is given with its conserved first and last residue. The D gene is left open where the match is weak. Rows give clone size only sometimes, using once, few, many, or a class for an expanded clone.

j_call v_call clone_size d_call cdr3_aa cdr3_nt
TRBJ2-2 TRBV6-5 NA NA CALRQGGNTGELFF TGTGCCCTGAGGCAGGGGGGTAACACCGGGGAGCTGTTTTTT
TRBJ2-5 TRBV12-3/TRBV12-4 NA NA CASSFLGDETQYF TGTGCCAGCAGTTTTTTGGGAGATGAGACCCAGTACTTC
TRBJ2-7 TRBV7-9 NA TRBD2 CASSQGLAGPYEQYF TGTGCCAGCAGCCAGGGACTAGCGGGGCCCTACGAGCAGTACTTC
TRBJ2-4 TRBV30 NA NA CAWSPPGTGTEKF TGTGCCTGGAGCCCCCCGGGGACCGGGACGGAGAAATTC
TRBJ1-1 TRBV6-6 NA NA CASSYSGGNTEAFF TGTGCCAGCAGTTACTCGGGAGGGAACACTGAAGCTTTCTTT
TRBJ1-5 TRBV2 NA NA CASSGDILNQPQHF TGTGCCAGCAGTGGGGACATTCTCAATCAGCCCCAGCATTTT
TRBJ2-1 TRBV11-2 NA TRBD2 CASSYRAGGNYNEQFF TGTGCCAGCAGCTATAGAGCGGGGGGTAATTACAATGAGCAGTTCTTC
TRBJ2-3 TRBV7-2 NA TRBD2 CASSSLPGTSLYF TGTGCCAGCAGCTCTCTTCCCGGGACTAGCCTTTATTTT
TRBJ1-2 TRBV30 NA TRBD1 CAWSKGQLRGYTF TGTGCCTGGAGCAAGGGACAGCTCCGTGGCTACACCTTC
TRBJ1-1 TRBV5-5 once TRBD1 CASSWGQGFTEAFF TGTGCCAGCAGCTGGGGACAGGGTTTCACTGAAGCTTTCTTT
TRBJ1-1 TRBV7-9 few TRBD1 CAGQVLNTEAFF TGTGCCGGACAGGTTCTTAACACTGAAGCTTTCTTT
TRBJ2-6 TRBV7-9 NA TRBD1 CASRRTGDSGANVLTF TGTGCCAGCAGGCGCACAGGGGACTCTGGGGCCAACGTCCTGACTTTC
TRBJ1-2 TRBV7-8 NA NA CASSIGASTGINF TGTGCCAGCAGCATTGGGGCCTCTACAGGGATCAACTTC
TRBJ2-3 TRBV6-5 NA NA CASSLAHNTDTQYF TGTGCCAGCAGTTTGGCCCATAACACAGATACGCAGTATTTT
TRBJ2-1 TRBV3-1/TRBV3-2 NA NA CASSQRGGDNEQFF TGTGCCAGCAGCCAACGAGGCGGGGACAATGAGCAGTTCTTC
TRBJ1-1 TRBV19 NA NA CASSIGLAPPEAFF TGTGCCAGTAGTATAGGTTTGGCCCCGCCTGAAGCTTTCTTT
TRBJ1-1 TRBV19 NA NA CASSITGSNTEAFF TGTGCCAGTAGTATAACCGGGTCGAACACTGAAGCTTTCTTT
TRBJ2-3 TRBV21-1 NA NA CASSNEGRQGAPLAADTQYF TGTGCCAGCAGCAATGAGGGCAGACAGGGGGCCCCTTTGGCCGCAGATACGCAGTATTTT
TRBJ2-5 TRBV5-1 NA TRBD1 CASSPGTGRSETQYF TGCGCCAGCAGTCCCGGGACAGGGAGGTCGGAGACCCAGTACTTC
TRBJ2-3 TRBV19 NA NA CASSMSPQSSTDTQYF TGTGCCAGTAGTATGAGCCCCCAATCTAGCACAGATACGCAGTATTTT
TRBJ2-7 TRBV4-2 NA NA CASSHSGPSYEQYF TGTGCCAGCAGCCATTCGGGTCCCTCCTACGAGCAGTACTTC
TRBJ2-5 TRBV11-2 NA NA CASSFTTQETQYF TGTGCCAGCAGCTTTACGACCCAAGAGACCCAGTACTTC
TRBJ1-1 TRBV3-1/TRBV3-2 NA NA CASSQGTEAFF TGTGCCAGCAGCCAGGGGACTGAAGCTTTCTTT
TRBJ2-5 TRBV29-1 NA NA CSTGSSGETQYF TGCAGCACCGGGTCCTCGGGGGAGACCCAGTACTTC
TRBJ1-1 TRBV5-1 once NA CASNFGFLRNTEAFF TGCGCCAGCAATTTTGGGTTTCTGAGGAACACTGAAGCTTTCTTT
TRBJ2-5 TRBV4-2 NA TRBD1 CASSQTGEETQYF TGTGCCAGCAGCCAGACAGGGGAGGAGACCCAGTACTTC
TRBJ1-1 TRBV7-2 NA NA CASRRFQEMNTEAFF TGTGCCAGCAGACGATTCCAGGAAATGAACACTGAAGCTTTCTTT
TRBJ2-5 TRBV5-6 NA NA CASSLNPTVQETQYF TGTGCCAGCAGCTTGAACCCGACGGTACAAGAGACCCAGTACTTC
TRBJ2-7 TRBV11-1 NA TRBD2 CASSPRGLAGGKQYF TGTGCCAGCAGCCCGAGGGGACTAGCGGGAGGTAAGCAGTACTTC
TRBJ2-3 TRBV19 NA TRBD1 CASSVGQGITDTQYF TGTGCCAGTAGTGTGGGACAGGGAATCACAGATACGCAGTATTTT
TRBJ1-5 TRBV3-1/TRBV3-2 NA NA CASSPWGEGNQPQHF TGTGCCAGCAGCCCCTGGGGGGAAGGGAATCAGCCCCAGCATTTT
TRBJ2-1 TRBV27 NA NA CASSPRTGYNEQFF TGTGCCAGCAGTCCCCGGACGGGTTACAATGAGCAGTTCTTC
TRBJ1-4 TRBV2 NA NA CASSHTQREYNEKLFF TGTGCCAGCAGTCATACACAGAGGGAGTATAATGAAAAACTGTTTTTT
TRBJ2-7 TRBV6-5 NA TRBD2 CASRAGLVYEQYF TGTGCCAGCAGGGCCGGACTAGTGTACGAGCAGTACTTC
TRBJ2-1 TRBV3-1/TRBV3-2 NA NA CASSRQGFGGGEQFF TGTGCCAGCAGCCGCCAGGGGTTTGGGGGCGGTGAGCAGTTCTTC
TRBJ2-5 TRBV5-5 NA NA CASSLDREETQYF TGTGCCAGCAGCTTGGACAGGGAAGAGACCCAGTACTTC
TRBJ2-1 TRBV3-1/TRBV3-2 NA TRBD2 CASSPGVAGRNEQFF TGTGCCAGCAGCCCCGGGGTAGCGGGGAGGAATGAGCAGTTCTTC
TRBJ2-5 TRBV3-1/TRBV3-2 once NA CASSQSETQYF TGTGCCAGCAGCCAATCTGAGACCCAGTACTTC
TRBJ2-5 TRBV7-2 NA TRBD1 CASSPKDREETQYF TGTGCCAGCAGCCCGAAGGACAGGGAGGAGACCCAGTACTTC
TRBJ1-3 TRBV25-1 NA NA CASSVPEGNTIYF TGTGCCAGCAGTGTTCCGGAAGGAAACACCATATATTTT
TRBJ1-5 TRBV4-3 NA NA CASSQEEFGPQHF TGCGCCAGCAGCCAAGAAGAATTTGGGCCCCAGCATTTT
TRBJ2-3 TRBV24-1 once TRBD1 CATSDPDRGLSDTQYF TGTGCCACCAGTGATCCGGACAGGGGATTATCAGATACGCAGTATTTT
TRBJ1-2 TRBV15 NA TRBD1 CATSGTGGNGYTF TGTGCCACCAGCGGGACAGGGGGGAATGGCTACACCTTC
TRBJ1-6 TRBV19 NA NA CASSIWGQLHDSPLHF TGTGCCAGTAGTATCTGGGGACAACTCCATGATTCACCCCTCCACTTT
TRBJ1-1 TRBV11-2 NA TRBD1 CASSLDQGQGAEAFF TGTGCCAGCAGCTTAGATCAGGGACAGGGTGCTGAAGCTTTCTTT
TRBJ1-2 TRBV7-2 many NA CASSLFDTYYGYTF TGTGCCAGCAGCTTATTCGACACGTACTATGGCTACACCTTC
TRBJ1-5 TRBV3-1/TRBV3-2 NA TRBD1 CASSQVPGQNQPQHF TGTGCCAGCAGCCAAGTCCCGGGACAGAATCAGCCCCAGCATTTT
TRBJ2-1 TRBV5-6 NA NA CASSIGGGPHEQFF TGTGCCAGCAGTATAGGGGGAGGGCCTCATGAGCAGTTCTTC
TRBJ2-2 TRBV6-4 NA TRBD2 CASHPTSGNTGELFF TGTGCCAGCCACCCGACTAGCGGGAACACCGGGGAGCTGTTTTTT
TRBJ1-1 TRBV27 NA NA CASSPHGPGKTEAFF TGTGCCAGCAGTCCTCATGGGCCGGGGAAGACTGAAGCTTTCTTT
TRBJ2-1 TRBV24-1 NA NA CATSVLGDEQFF TGTGCCACCAGTGTCTTGGGGGATGAGCAGTTCTTC
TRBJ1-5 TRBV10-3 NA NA CAISGGINQPQHF TGTGCCATCAGTGGGGGAATAAATCAGCCCCAGCATTTT
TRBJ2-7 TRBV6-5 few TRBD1 CASSPDRGFYEQYF TGTGCCAGCAGTCCCGACAGGGGATTCTACGAGCAGTACTTC
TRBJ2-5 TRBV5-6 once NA CASSLAQTPKTQYF TGTGCCAGCAGCTTGGCCCAGACCCCTAAGACCCAGTACTTC
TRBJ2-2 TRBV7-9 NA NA CASSPYRTGELFF TGTGCCAGCAGCCCGTACAGAACCGGGGAGCTGTTTTTT